These 24 T cell receptor beta chains came from one sample sequenced in a study of human T cells and chemical hapten exposure. TCRdb recomputed calls from the RACE reads with MiXCR, one row per CDR3 protein. The data show some 57,000 distinct CDR3 sequences, roughly 9% seen once. Time point defined: pre-sensitization, week 0. Treatment indicated: therapeutic diphenylcyclopropenone sensitization with weekly scalp DPC. Unfractionated whole blood was the source from which total RNA was extracted. The input for sequencing was whole blood, taken in connection with sensitization to the hapten diphenylcyclopropenone (DPC). Every receptor here comes from a woman aged 30 to 39 with alopecia areata. Some clones in this sample may be carry-over from other donors' samples.

V and J are TRBV6-5 and TRBJ2-7; 9 nucleotides line up with TRBD1. V shed 7 bases and J 0 bases; nucleotides not matched to a gene: 4. Germline V gene lookup returns CDR1 MNHEY and CDR2 SVGAGI. The CDR3 is made up of 14 amino acids. The CDR3 sequence: CASKRQGVSYEQYF. The CDR3 nucleotides read TGTGCCAGCAAAAGACAGGGGGTCTCCTACGAGCAGTACTTC.

This clonotype turned up a few times. The chain combines TRBV20-1 with TRBJ2-7; 9 positions match TRBD2. The CDR3 length is 15 residues. CDR1 and CDR2 (germline): DFQATT, SNEGSKA (reference sequence). Trimming took 0 bases from V and 7 from J; bases not matched to a gene: 10. The CDR3 protein is CSARDWLAGSREQYF. CDR3 DNA: TGCAGTGCTAGAGATTGGCTAGCGGGGTCTCGGGAGCAGTACTTC.

The chain uses TRBV2 and TRBJ2-7, with TRBD1 identical over 7 bases. The CDR3 contains 15 residues. CDR1 is SNHLY, CDR2 FYNNEI, per germline. With 7 bases clipped from V and 10 bases from J, the junction kept 19 bases outside the gene matches. The CDR3 bases are TGTGCCAGCATGGGACAGTACGACTTAATCCGGTTTCAGTACTTC. Residues: CASMGQYDLIRFQYF.

The gene calls are TRBV6-2 or TRBV6-3 and TRBJ2-1; D may be TRBD2 (5 bases). Germline V gene sequence: CDR1 MNHEY, CDR2 SVGEGT. The CDR3 runs 14 residues. V was cut by 0 bases and J by 3 bases, with 6 bases left in between. The CDR3 bases are TGTGCCAGCAGTTACTCGCGGGTCTACAATGAGCAGTTCTTC. Protein sequence: CASSYSRVYNEQFF.

This clonotype has just a few counts. The rearrangement uses TRBV28 and TRBJ1-5; 9 nucleotides line up with TRBD1. The CDR3 runs 14 residues. CDR1 MDHEN and CDR2 SYDVKM come from the germline V gene. V shed 7 bases and J 8 bases; nucleotides not matched to a gene: 9. The CDR3 protein is CASKSGQGVKPQHF. CDR3 in DNA: TGTGCCAGCAAGTCGGGACAGGGTGTAAAGCCCCAGCATTTT.

This clonotype has a handful of counts. The V gene is TRBV20-1, the J gene TRBJ1-5; no definite D call. Trimming took off 1 base at V and 5 bases at J, with 9 bases between the two ends. Per germline, CDR1 DFQATT and CDR2 SNEGSKA (reference sequence). This CDR3 contains 13 residues. The DNA for the CDR3 is TGCAGTGCTAGAGGGTATTCGGATCAGCCCCAGCATTTT. It specifies CSARGYSDQPQHF.

In this sample, this clonotype turned up a few times. The chain employs TRBV7-9 and TRBJ2-3, with 8 bases fitting TRBD1. The CDR3 contains 16 residues. J was trimmed by 9 bases and V by 6 bases; bases with no gene match: 17. CDR1 is SEHNR, CDR2 FQNEAQ, per germline (reference sequence). CDR3 loop: CASSSADRAPERTQYF. CDR3 in DNA: TGTGCCAGCAGTAGCGCGGACAGGGCCCCAGAGAGGACGCAGTATTTT.

This clonotype was seen a few times. The chain employs TRBV14 and TRBJ2-3; 8 bases agree with TRBD2. CDR1 and CDR2 (germline): SGHDN, FVKESK. The length of the CDR3 is 15 residues. V was clipped by 0 bases and J by 6 bases; unmatched bases: 5. The CDR3 region is CASSQDNGGADTQYF. CDR3 nucleotides: TGTGCCAGCAGCCAAGACAACGGGGGGGCCGATACGCAGTATTTT.

CDR3 nucleotides: TGTGCCAGCAGCCTTAGCGGGGGGTGCGGAGAGACCCAGTACTTC. Translating it yields CASSLSGGCGETQYF. The rearrangement uses TRBV7-7 and TRBJ2-5, with TRBD2 matching over 10 bases. The V and J ends lost 5 bases and 4 bases, in that order; junction bases with no gene match: 7. The CDR3 spans 15 residues. Germline V gene data show CDR1 as SSHAT and CDR2 as FNYEAQ (reference sequence).

This clonotype was counted only a few times. The chain combines TRBV5-5 with TRBJ1-1, with D maybe TRBD1 (5 bases). Germline V lookup: CDR1 SGHKS, CDR2 YYEKEE (reference sequence). The CDR3 length is 16 residues. V lost 1 base and J lost 1, with 14 bases in between. The CDR3 DNA reads TGTGCCAGCAGCTTGCCCGAAGGGGTTTCGAACACTGAAGCTTTCTTT. It codes for CASSLPEGVSNTEAFF.

This clonotype was detected a few times. This chain uses TRBV6-2 or TRBV6-3 with TRBJ2-3; the D gene is possibly TRBD2 (6 bases). V was trimmed by 5 bases and J by 2 bases, leaving 20 bases between them. Germline CDR1 reads MNHEY; CDR2 reads SVGEGT. This CDR3 contains 17 residues. Here the CDR3 DNA reads TGTGCCAGCAGTCCGTATCTGGGGGGTATAAACACAGATACGCAGTATTTT. Protein product: CASSPYLGGINTDTQYF.

The rearrangement uses TRBV2 and TRBJ1-4, with TRBD1 identical over 8 bases. CDR1 SNHLY and CDR2 FYNNEI come from the germline V gene. V shed 7 bases, J shed 5 bases, and the junction held 6 bases outside the gene matches. CDR3 length equals 14 residues. This CDR3 reads CASTRQGNNEKLFF. In DNA, the CDR3 is TGTGCCAGCACCAGACAGGGGAACAATGAAAAACTGTTTTTT. The whole variable domain, remainder taken from reference TRBV2 and TRBJ1-4, is EPEVTQTPSHQVTQMGQEVILRCVPISNHLYFYWYRQILGQKVEFLVSFYNNEISEKSEIFDDQFSVERPDGSNFTLKIRSTKLEDSAMYFCASTRQGNNEKLFFGSGTQLSVL.

The chain has TRBV5-1 and TRBJ2-7; no clear D. This CDR3 has 12 amino acids. Germline loops: CDR1 SGHRS, CDR2 YFSETQ. Trimming removed 3 bases at V and 3 bases at J, with 7 bases between. The CDR3 DNA reads as TGCGCCAGCAGCTCCAACTACTACGAGCAGTACTTC. Residues: CASSSNYYEQYF. The whole variable domain, filled in from reference TRBV5-1 and TRBJ2-7, reads KAGVTQTPRYLIKTRGQQVTLSCSPISGHRSVSWYQQTPGQGLQFLFEYFSETQRNKGNFPGRFSGRQFSNSRSEMNVSTLELGDSALYLCASSSNYYEQYFGPGTRLTVT.

This clonotype showed up just a few times. The chain joins TRBV7-2 to TRBJ1-1; D remains unclear. The V end was cut by 2 bases, the J end by 1 base, with 5 bases between. Looked up from germline, CDR1 is SGHTA and CDR2 is FQGNSA. The length of the CDR3 is 13 residues. For the CDR3, the DNA is TGTGCCAGCAGCTTAATTGAGAACACTGAAGCTTTCTTT. It yields the protein CASSLIENTEAFF.

This clonotype has at least ten counts. The chain links TRBV11-1 to TRBJ1-1; 7 bases fit TRBD1. The ends lost 5 bases at V and 9 bases at J; junction bases unmatched: 9. Germline V gives CDR1 SGHAT, CDR2 FQDESV (reference sequence). The CDR3 contains 13 residues. This CDR3 is CASSPDRDLKAFF. The DNA of the CDR3 is TGTGCCAGCAGCCCCGACAGGGATTTAAAAGCTTTCTTT.

By share of the sample, this clonotype is medium-sized (0.01 to 0.1%). This sequence joins TRBV5-5 and TRBJ1-5, with a weak D call TRBD1 (5 bases). The CDR3 covers 16 residues. Germline assignment: CDR1 SGHKS and CDR2 YYEKEE (reference sequence). The V gene lost 1 base and the J gene lost 3 bases, with 14 bases spanning the gap. CDR3 region: CASSLKAGTYNQPQHF. CDR3 in DNA: TGTGCCAGCAGCTTGAAGGCAGGGACGTACAATCAGCCCCAGCATTTT.

The table lists this clonotype with many counts. The rearrangement links TRBV28 to TRBJ2-7; perhaps D is TRBD1 or TRBD2 (5 bases each). Germline CDR1 reads MDHEN; CDR2 reads SYDVKM. V was pared by 2 bases and J by 6 bases, with 17 bases between. The CDR3 covers 15 residues. CDR3 region: CASSLAGARETEQYF. CDR3 DNA: TGTGCCAGCAGTTTAGCCGGGGCCAGAGAGACCGAGCAGTACTTC. The complete variable domain, with remaining parts taken from reference TRBV28 and TRBJ2-7, reads DVKVTQSSRYLVKRTGEKVFLECVQDMDHENMFWYRQDPGLGLRLIYFSYDVKMKEKGDIPEGYSVSREKKERFSLILESASTNQTSMYLCASSLAGARETEQYFGPGTRLTVT.

This clonotype occurred many times. The chain combines TRBV29-1 with TRBJ1-2, with no clear D. This CDR3 has 12 residues. Germline values: CDR1 SQVTM, CDR2 ANQGSEA. Between the trimmed V and J ends, which lost 4 bases and 8 bases, there was a span of 14 bases. The CDR3: CSVGSSGGGYTF. CDR3 in DNA: TGCAGCGTTGGGTCATCCGGAGGGGGCTACACCTTC.

This clonotype appeared a few times. This sequence joins TRBV6-2 or TRBV6-3 and TRBJ1-2; D is undetermined. Germline V gene sequence: CDR1 MNHEY, CDR2 SVGEGT. This CDR3 spans 13 amino acids. With 0 bases removed from V and 2 bases from J, the gap between germline ends came to 4 bases. CDR3 loop: CASSYSGNYGYTF. The DNA for the CDR3 is TGTGCCAGCAGTTACTCCGGAAACTATGGCTACACCTTC.

The chain employs TRBV6-6 and TRBJ2-3; 12 nucleotides match TRBD2. Germline assignment: CDR1 MNHNY and CDR2 SVGAGI (reference sequence). V lost 4 bases to trimming and J lost 3 bases; unmatched junction nucleotides: 2. The CDR3 has 15 amino acids. CDR3 protein: CASSSTSGGTDTQYF. The CDR3 bases are TGTGCCAGCAGTTCAACTAGCGGGGGGACAGATACGCAGTATTTT.

This clonotype was seen more than once but under ten times. The V gene is TRBV15, the J gene TRBJ1-1; no firm D call. This CDR3 spans 12 amino acids. Trimming took 2 bases from V and 6 from J, leaving 7 bases between them. CDR1 and CDR2 (germline): LNHNV, YYDKDF (reference sequence). CDR3 sequence (DNA): TGTGCCACCAGCAGACCCGAGTCTGAAGCTTTCTTT. It specifies CATSRPESEAFF.

This clonotype was found a few times. The V gene is TRBV6-5, the J gene TRBJ2-7, with TRBD1 matching 10 bases. The CDR3 sequence is 14 residues long. V shed 5 bases, J shed 4 bases, and the junction held 5 bases outside the gene matches. Germline values: CDR1 MNHEY, CDR2 SVGAGI. The DNA for the CDR3 is TGTGCCAGCAGTACGGGACAGGGGCGTTACGAGCAGTACTTC. It specifies CASSTGQGRYEQYF.

This clonotype was seen repeatedly, ten times or more. The chain has TRBV7-9 and TRBJ1-2; D uncertain. CDR1 and CDR2 from the germline V gene are SEHNR and FQNEAQ (reference sequence). The CDR3 runs 13 residues. The V gene lost 3 bases and the J gene lost 5 bases, with 10 bases spanning the gap. CDR3 sequence reads: CASSFEAEYGYTF. CDR3 nucleotide sequence: TGTGCCAGCAGCTTTGAGGCGGAATATGGCTACACCTTC.

This clonotype was found a few times. At one end, the junction sequence differs from germline, possibly due to a read error. This chain joins TRBV18 and TRBJ1-2; TRBD1 aligns across 10 bases. This CDR3 has 17 amino acids. Looked up from germline, CDR1 is KGHSH and CDR2 is LQKENI. The CDR3 here is CASSPSGTGEANYGDTF. As DNA, the CDR3 is TGTGCCAGCTCACCATCCGGGACAGGGGAGGCTAACTATGGCGACACCTTC.